The clone carrying this T cell receptor beta chain was recorded at least ten times. This specimen comes from a study of blood T cell repertoires in COVID-19. The overall study: Some COVID-19 samples were acute and others convalescent; all came from the United States, Italy and Spain. Sample material is recorded as cDNA or gDNA derived from T cells, B-cell-depleted T cells, or PBMCs.

CDR3 size: 12 residues. Trimming removed 3 bases at V and 8 bases at J, with 10 bases between. The authors' processing: Researchers report that nucleated cell counts were estimated from reference gene primer amplification. Some clones are missing from TCRdb's copy, which holds only in-frame ones; the method was immunoSEQ multiplex PCR. The V and J calls and clone size come from that table; D and trimming were worked out from the DNA. The data show about 290,000 clones, roughly nine tenths seen once. Enrolment of Seattle patients took place during active infection, and they were followed longitudinally.

Specimen: peripheral blood. The clonotype originates from a woman in her 30s with COVID-19, enrolled during active disease. The rearrangement links TRBV12-3 or TRBV12-4 to TRBJ1-1; D not certain. The CDR3 loop reads CASSFAGSEAFF. The DNA of the CDR3 is TGTGCCAGCAGTTTCGCCGGGAGCGAAGCTTTCTTT.